The 20 T cell receptor beta chains given below trace back to one sample, sequenced in a study of spatial heterogeneity in lung cancer. Using its own MiXCR run on the 5' RACE reads, TCRdb lists one record per CDR3 protein. The sample lists 95,000 to 130,000 distinct CDR3 sequences; less than 15% were seen once. Time point denoted: blood at routine non-recurrence follow-up after resection. Whole RNA obtained from tumor, nontumor lung or frozen PBMC underwent sequencing without sorting. This sample comprised PBMCs, obtained at follow-up. These receptors were taken from a male donor with early-stage non-small cell lung cancer.

The table lists this clonotype with many counts. V and J are TRBV6-2 or TRBV6-3 and TRBJ1-5, with D uncertain. The V end lost 8 bases, the J end lost 0 bases, and 5 bases lay between the germline ends. Germline V gene lookup returns CDR1 MNHEY and CDR2 SVGEGT. This CDR3 is 12 amino acids long. CDR3 amino acids: CASQHSNQPQHF. CDR3 nucleotide sequence: TGTGCCAGCCAACATAGCAATCAGCCCCAGCATTTT.

The chain is built from TRBV12-3 or TRBV12-4 and TRBJ1-6; 9 bases map to TRBD1. With V trimmed by 4 bases and J by 19 bases, 8 bases remained unmatched. The CDR3 is 12 residues long. CDR3 sequence (DNA): TGTGCCAGCAGTTCCCGGACAGGGGCTACACACTTT. Translating gives CASSSRTGATHF.

The chain uses TRBV6-5 and TRBJ2-7, with TRBD1 matching 8 bases. After removal of 6 bases from V and 4 bases from J, the junction contained 8 bases not matched to a gene. Germline V CDR1 and CDR2: MNHEY, SVGAGI. The CDR3 is made up of 14 amino acids. The CDR3 sequence is CASRIGTGFYEQYF. CDR3 nucleotides: TGTGCCAGCAGAATTGGGACAGGTTTTTACGAGCAGTACTTC.

The rearrangement joins TRBV6-5 to TRBJ2-7; 7 bases match TRBD1. V shed 5 bases, J shed 7 bases, and the junction held 14 bases outside the gene matches. The CDR3 is 15 residues long. Germline V CDR1 and CDR2: MNHEY, SVGAGI. CDR3: CASSILGTAQREQYF. The CDR3 DNA is TGTGCCAGCAGTATACTTGGGACAGCTCAGCGGGAGCAGTACTTC.

This clonotype was seen a handful of times. The chain has TRBV4-1 and TRBJ1-5, with D perhaps TRBD1 (5 bases). Germline values: CDR1 MGHRA, CDR2 YSYEKL. Trimming shortened V by 0 bases and J by 2 bases, and 11 bases separated the two germline ends. The CDR3 extends over 16 amino acids. The CDR3 DNA sequence: TGCGCCAGCAGCCAAGATGGGGGATTAGGCAATCAGCCCCAGCATTTT. The encoded protein is CASSQDGGLGNQPQHF.

The V and J genes are TRBV29-1 and TRBJ1-5; the D is unclear. The germline V gene encodes CDR1 SQVTM and CDR2 ANQGSEA. Between the trimmed V and J ends, which lost 6 bases and 5 bases, there was a span of 11 bases. This CDR3 region has 12 residues. CDR3 region: CSVGGKDQPQHF. Here the CDR3 DNA reads TGCAGCGTGGGAGGAAAGGATCAGCCCCAGCATTTT.

This clonotype was counted a few times. The chain uses TRBV24-1 and TRBJ1-5; 12 positions match TRBD1. V trimming: 2 bases; J trimming: 8 bases; junction bases outside the gene matches: 9. Germline CDR1 and CDR2: KGHDR and SFDVKD. This CDR3 is built from 17 residues. The CDR3 DNA reads as TGTGCCACCAGTGATTCCTTATCGGGACAGGGGGCAAAGCCCCAGCATTTT. Amino acids: CATSDSLSGQGAKPQHF.

This clonotype was seen repeatedly, ten times or more. The rearrangement joins TRBV18 to TRBJ2-2; no clear D gene. V shed 3 bases and J shed 2 bases, with 7 bases lying between them. The CDR3 extends over 14 amino acids. CDR1 and CDR2 (germline): KGHSH, LQKENI. This chain's CDR3 is CASSPQTNTGELFF. Here the CDR3 DNA reads TGTGCCAGCTCACCCCAAACAAACACCGGGGAGCTGTTTTTT.

This clonotype was counted between two and nine times. This chain connects TRBV4-1 to TRBJ2-5; D is unclear. The germline V gene has CDR1 MGHRA and CDR2 YSYEKL. The ends were cut back, 0 bases at V and 4 bases at J, with 9 bases in the middle. The CDR3 covers 14 residues. The CDR3 loop is CASSQDWVRETQYF. CDR3 coding DNA: TGCGCCAGCAGCCAAGATTGGGTCCGAGAGACCCAGTACTTC.

This chain connects TRBV12-5 to TRBJ2-7; a possible D gene is TRBD1 (6 bases). The CDR3 spans 20 residues. The V gene lost 2 bases and the J gene lost 7 bases, with 33 bases spanning the gap. CDR1 is LGHNT and CDR2 is FRNRAP in the germline V gene. CDR3 DNA sequence: TGTGCTAGTGGTTTGCCCACCCTCCCCTCTCCGGGACATTTTACGTTGGAGCAGTACTTC. Its protein is CASGLPTLPSPGHFTLEQYF.

The chain has TRBV11-2 and TRBJ2-1; D is unclear. The ends were cut back, 5 bases at V and 9 bases at J, with 8 bases in the middle. This CDR3 comprises 11 residues. CDR1 is SGHAT, CDR2 FQNNGV, per germline. This CDR3 is CASSVGFEQFF. CDR3 nucleotide sequence: TGTGCCAGCAGCGTAGGGTTTGAGCAGTTCTTC.

This clonotype was seen a handful of times. The chain couples TRBV6-2 or TRBV6-3 to TRBJ1-1; D gene unclear. Germline assignment: CDR1 MNHEY and CDR2 SVGEGT. The V gene lost 5 bases and the J gene lost 8 bases, with 27 bases spanning the gap. The CDR3 totals 17 residues. The CDR3 region is CASSAWAQSPQRAEAFF. In DNA, the CDR3 is TGTGCCAGCAGTGCGTGGGCCCAAAGCCCGCAACGCGCCGAAGCTTTCTTT.

This clonotype showed up just a few times. This chain joins TRBV20-1 and TRBJ2-3; D is unresolved. This CDR3 has 12 residues. The V gene's germline CDR1 is DFQATT and CDR2 SNEGSKA (reference sequence). Trimming pared 6 bases from V and 1 base from J, leaving 8 bases between. The CDR3 here is CSARVGTDTQYF. CDR3 nucleotides: TGCAGTGCCCGGGTCGGCACAGATACGCAGTATTTT.

This clonotype was counted at least ten times. The gene calls are TRBV29-1 and TRBJ2-3, with D unclear. Trimming pared 8 bases from V and 5 bases from J, leaving 11 bases between. The CDR3 has 11 residues. Per the germline V gene, CDR1 is SQVTM and CDR2 is ANQGSEA. The CDR3 sequence: CSIEKLDTQYF. The DNA for the CDR3 is TGCAGCATAGAGAAGCTAGATACGCAGTATTTT.

This rearrangement joins TRBV6-6 to TRBJ2-7; D is possibly TRBD2 (5 bases). The CDR3 spans 14 residues. Deletions cut 6 bases from V and 3 bases from J, with 15 bases between. CDR1 and CDR2 from the germline V gene are MNHNY and SVGAGI (reference sequence). CDR3 sequence: CASRLTTGYYEQYF. CDR3 nucleotide sequence: TGTGCCAGCAGGCTTACCACGGGGTACTACGAGCAGTACTTC.

The chain's CDR3 is CASSWGLLSYNEQFF. The CDR3 region has the DNA TGTGCCAGCAGTTGGGGACTCCTCTCCTACAATGAGCAGTTCTTC. This rearrangement joins TRBV12-3 or TRBV12-4 to TRBJ2-1; weak D call: TRBD2 (6 bases). CDR3 size: 15 residues. V was trimmed by 4 bases and J by 0 bases, leaving 10 bases between them.

This clonotype was seen at least ten times. The rearrangement uses TRBV6-5 and TRBJ2-3; 12 positions match TRBD2. The CDR3 loop spans 18 amino acids. The germline V gene has CDR1 MNHEY and CDR2 SVGAGI. Trimming cost V 0 bases and J 3 bases; bases outside gene matches: 7. The CDR3: CASSYSSLAGGPTDTQYF. Here the CDR3 DNA reads TGTGCCAGCAGTTACTCGAGTCTAGCGGGGGGGCCTACAGATACGCAGTATTTT.

This clonotype was recorded at least ten times. CDR3 bases: TGTGCCAGCAGTTACGATGACCGTGGCTACACCTTC. The encoded protein is CASSYDDRGYTF. The gene calls are TRBV6-6 and TRBJ1-2; D is ambiguous. CDR1 and CDR2 (germline): MNHNY, SVGAGI (reference sequence). V gave up 2 bases and J gave up 7 bases, with 8 bases separating them. The CDR3 length is 12 residues.

This clonotype was counted ten times or more. CDR3 nucleotides: TGCGCCAGCAGCTTGGAAGGGACAGGGGTGGACGAGCAGTACTTC. Its translation is CASSLEGTGVDEQYF. V and J are TRBV5-1 and TRBJ2-7; 10 bases map to TRBD1. This CDR3 region has 15 residues. With 0 bases clipped from V and 5 bases from J, the junction kept 5 bases outside the gene matches. Germline V gives CDR1 SGHRS, CDR2 YFSETQ.

This clonotype was counted a few times. The chain is built from TRBV6-6 and TRBJ2-7; maybe TRBD1 (6 bases). The germline V and J ends were trimmed by 8 bases and 3 bases, with 20 bases remaining between them. Germline V lookup: CDR1 MNHNY, CDR2 SVGAGI (reference sequence). The CDR3 covers 15 residues. The CDR3 DNA follows: TGTGCCAGCCAGGACATTCCGAAGGGGGACTACGAGCAGTACTTC. This gives the protein CASQDIPKGDYEQYF.